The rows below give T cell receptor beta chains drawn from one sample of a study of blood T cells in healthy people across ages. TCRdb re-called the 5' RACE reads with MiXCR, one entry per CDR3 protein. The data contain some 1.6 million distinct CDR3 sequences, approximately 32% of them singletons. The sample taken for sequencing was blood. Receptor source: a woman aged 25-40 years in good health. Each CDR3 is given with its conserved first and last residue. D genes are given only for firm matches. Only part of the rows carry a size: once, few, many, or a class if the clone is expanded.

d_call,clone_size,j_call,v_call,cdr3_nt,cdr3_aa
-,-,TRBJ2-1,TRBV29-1,TGCAGCGTCGCCGGACTAATCAGCTCCTACAATGAGCAGTTCTTC,CSVAGLISSYNEQFF
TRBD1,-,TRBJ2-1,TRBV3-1,TGTGCCAGCAGCCCCACCGGGACAGTCATTGTGAATGAGCAGTTCTTC,CASSPTGTVIVNEQFF
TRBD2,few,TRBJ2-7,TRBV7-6,TGTGCCAGCAGCCCCGGACTAGCGGCAAACTCCTACGAGCAGTACTTC,CASSPGLAANSYEQYF
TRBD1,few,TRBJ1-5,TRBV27,TGTGCCAGCAGTTTTCGGCAGGGGGATCAGCCCCAGCATTTT,CASSFRQGDQPQHF
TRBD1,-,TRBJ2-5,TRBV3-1,TGTGCCAGCAGCCAAGGACAGGGGGTTGAGCAGTACTTC,CASSQGQGVEQYF
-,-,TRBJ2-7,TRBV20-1,TGCAGTGCCGGGACAGCGGGGCCCTACGAGCAGTACTTC,CSAGTAGPYEQYF
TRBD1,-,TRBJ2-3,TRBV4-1,TGCGCCAGCAGCCAAGTGATCGGGACAGGAGTCACAGATACGCAGTATTTT,CASSQVIGTGVTDTQYF
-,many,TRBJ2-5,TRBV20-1,TGCAGTGCCGCTGACGCCCTGGGGGGCGTACGGACCCAGTACTTC,CSAADALGGVRTQYF
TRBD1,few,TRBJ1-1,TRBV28,TGTGCCAGCAGTTTATGGTCAGGGGGCAAAACTGAAGCTTTCTTT,CASSLWSGGKTEAFF
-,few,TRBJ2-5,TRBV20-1,TGCAGTGCACCGGGACGAGGGAAGACCCAGTACTTC,CSAPGRGKTQYF
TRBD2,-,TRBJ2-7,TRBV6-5,TGTGCCAGCAGTTCCCCCCTGCTAGCGGGGTACGAGCAGTACTTC,CASSSPLLAGYEQYF
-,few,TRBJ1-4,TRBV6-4,TGTGCCAGCACCGACGGGGAGGAGGGACCAAAACTGTTTTTT,CASTDGEEGPKLFF
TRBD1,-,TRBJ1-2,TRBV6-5,TGTGCCAGCAGTCACCCGGGACAGGGGGCGAAGACCTATGGCTACACCTTC,CASSHPGQGAKTYGYTF
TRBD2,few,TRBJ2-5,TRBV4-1,TGCGCCAGCAGCCAAGGGCTAGCGGGAGAGGACGTTTGGGAGACCCAGTACTTC,CASSQGLAGEDVWETQYF
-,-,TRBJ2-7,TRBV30,TGTGCCTGGAGTATGGAGGATTTCGAGCAGTACTTC,CAWSMEDFEQYF
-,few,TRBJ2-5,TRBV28,TGTGCCAGCAGTACGACAACGAAAGGGGAGCAGTACTTC,CASSTTTKGEQYF
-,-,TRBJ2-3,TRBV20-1,TGCAGTACTCCCCGAGCGGACTCTAGCACAGATACGCAGTATTTT,CSTPRADSSTDTQYF
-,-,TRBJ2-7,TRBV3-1,TGTGCCAGCAGCCATGCCCCGGCGTCCTACGAGCAGTACTTC,CASSHAPASYEQYF
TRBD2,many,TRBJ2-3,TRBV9,TGTGCCAGCAGCGCCCGAAGCGGGGATTACACAGATACGCAGTATTTT,CASSARSGDYTDTQYF
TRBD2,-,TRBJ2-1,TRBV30,TGTGCCTGGAGTGTTAGAGGGAGGGGTAGCGGGAGAGAGGCCAATGAGCAGTTCTTC,CAWSVRGRGSGREANEQFF
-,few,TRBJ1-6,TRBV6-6,TGTGCCAGCACCCTTGAGGCGGATTCACCCCTCCACTTT,CASTLEADSPLHF